The 11 T cell receptor beta chains reported below all come from one sample, sequenced in a study of blood T cells in healthy people across ages. A J-beta primer mix and a sample-barcoded 5' primer were used in a second PCR of about 7 to 12 cycles. TCRdb re-called the 5' RACE reads with MiXCR, one entry per CDR3 protein. The sample includes some 320,000 distinct CDR3 sequences, roughly 26% of them seen just once. The sequenced sample consisted of blood. These TCRs come from a woman aged 65 to 85 in good health.

This clonotype was observed a few times. The CDR3 loop is CASVSGLAGGETQYF. CDR3 in DNA: TGTGCCAGCGTATCGGGACTAGCGGGAGGGGAGACCCAGTACTTC. This chain uses TRBV6-2 or TRBV6-3 with TRBJ2-5; 16 bases fit TRBD2. CDR1 is MNHEY, CDR2 SVGEGT, per germline. The J segment lost 5 bases and the V segment lost 8 bases, leaving 5 bases of the junction unmatched. The CDR3 loop spans 15 amino acids.

This clonotype was recorded a few times. DNA of the CDR3: TGTGCCAGCAGCTTGGGGTCAGGGGCTGAAGCTTTCTTT. Encoded protein: CASSLGSGAEAFF. The chain carries TRBV5-8 and TRBJ1-1, with a tentative D call TRBD1 (6 bases). Germline-derived CDR1 and CDR2 are SGHTS and YDEGEE. V lost 0 bases, J lost 6 bases, and 9 bases lay in between. The CDR3 is 13 residues long. Full variable domain (missing parts from reference TRBV5-8 and TRBJ1-1): EAGVTQSPTHLIKTRGQQATLRCSPISGHTSVYWYQQALGLGLQFLLWYDEGEERNRGNFPPRFSGRQFPNYSSELNVNALELEDSALYLCASSLGSGAEAFFGQGTRLTVV.

The rearrangement uses TRBV12-3 or TRBV12-4 and TRBJ2-5; D may be TRBD1 (5 bases). The J call could be wrong; TRBJ2-7 is a better fit for the DNA end. This CDR3 region has 15 residues. The CDR3 nucleotides are TGTGCCAGCAGTTTCCACTCAGGGCCCTCCTACGAGCAGTACTTC. Amino acids: CASSFHSGPSYEQYF.

This clonotype was seen ten or more times. The V gene is TRBV20-1, the J gene TRBJ2-5, with D unclear. The CDR3 length is 16 residues. Germline V CDR1 and CDR2: DFQATT, SNEGSKA (reference sequence). V was pared by 1 base and J by 2 bases, with 17 bases between. The CDR3 region is CSARGNRRMFQETQYF. Here the CDR3 DNA reads TGCAGTGCTAGAGGAAATAGGCGGATGTTTCAAGAGACCCAGTACTTC.

V usage is TRBV3-1 and J usage is TRBJ2-3, with D possibly matching TRBD2 (6 bases). CDR3 length equals 16 residues. Germline V gene sequence: CDR1 LGHDT, CDR2 YNNKEL (reference sequence). Trimming removed 4 bases at V and 0 bases at J, with 14 bases between. CDR3 DNA: TGTGCCAGCAGCCCCTATAGCGGCTCTAGCACAGATACGCAGTATTTT. Its translation is CASSPYSGSSTDTQYF.

This clonotype was observed a handful of times. The chain joins TRBV20-1 to TRBJ2-3; 7 nucleotides line up with TRBD2. V was pared by 5 bases and J by 7 bases, with 15 bases of the junction left unmatched. The CDR3 runs 15 residues. Per the germline V gene, CDR1 is DFQATT and CDR2 is SNEGSKA (reference sequence). CDR3 amino acids: CSAGPTSPSWNTQYF. The DNA for the CDR3 is TGCAGTGCTGGTCCGACTAGCCCCAGTTGGAATACGCAGTATTTT.

This clonotype has more than one count but fewer than ten. V usage is TRBV28 and J usage is TRBJ2-7; D gene uncertain. Germline V lookup: CDR1 MDHEN, CDR2 SYDVKM. The ends were cut back, 7 bases at V and 4 bases at J, with 11 bases in the middle. There are 12 residues in the CDR3. The CDR3 region is CASTDNKYEQYF. CDR3 DNA: TGTGCCAGCACCGACAACAAATACGAGCAGTACTTC.

This rearrangement joins TRBV2 to TRBJ2-3; D perhaps matches TRBD2 (6 bases). CDR3 length: 17 residues. Germline CDR1 reads SNHLY; CDR2 reads FYNNEI. Trimming removed 6 bases at V and 2 bases at J, with 21 bases between. CDR3 nucleotide sequence: TGTGCCAGCAGCCGTCTCGGGAGAGGCGGGCTCACAGATACGCAGTATTTT. This codes for CASSRLGRGGLTDTQYF.

V is TRBV6-1 and J is TRBJ2-1, with a tentative D call TRBD2 (6 bases). From germline, CDR1 is MNHNS and CDR2 SASEGT. V was cut by 2 bases and J by 0 bases, with 11 bases left in between. This CDR3 comprises 16 residues. The CDR3 region is CASSEQIADSYNEQFF. CDR3 in DNA: TGTGCCAGCAGTGAACAAATAGCGGACTCCTACAATGAGCAGTTCTTC.

The chain is built from TRBV2 and TRBJ1-6; 7 bases map to TRBD1. The CDR3 contains 14 residues. CDR1 and CDR2 (germline): SNHLY, FYNNEI. Trimming took 9 bases from V and 6 from J; bases not matched to a gene: 8. The CDR3 reads CASQGGKSNSPLHF. In nucleotides, the CDR3 is TGTGCCAGTCAGGGGGGTAAGAGTAATTCACCCCTCCACTTT.

Points on this clonotype: An end of the junction does not agree with germline; a read error may underlie this. This sequence joins TRBV20-1 and TRBJ2-6, with TRBD2 matching 16 bases. Germline lookup yields CDR1 DFQATT and CDR2 SNEGSKA (reference sequence). The CDR3 extends over 17 amino acids. This CDR3 reads CSAPGTSGRAGANVPTF. The CDR3 DNA sequence: TGCAGTGCCCCCGGGACTAGCGGGAGGGCTGGGGCCAACGTCCCGACTTTC.